These 26 T cell receptor beta chains were sequenced from one sample in a study of post-analysis software for immune sequencing data. Their antigens remain unidentified. Researchers reported that TCR beta cDNA libraries carried unique molecular identifiers. In TCRdb, the PCR reads were re-called with MiXCR into one record per CDR3 protein. The sample yields around 500,000 distinct CDR3 sequences, under 40% seen once. Regarding the study as a whole: TRBV5-6, TRBV5-1 and TRBV20-1 were among four to six TRBV segments more frequent in patients than controls.

The sample was blood. Receptors were obtained from a girl under 18 with multiple sclerosis.

This clonotype came up a few times. The chain couples TRBV7-2 to TRBJ1-5; a possible D gene is TRBD1 (6 bases). The length of the CDR3 is 13 residues. Deletions cut 7 bases from V and 4 bases from J, with 11 bases between. Per germline, CDR1 SGHTA and CDR2 FQGNSA. For the CDR3, the DNA is TGTGCCAGCAATAAGGGGGGTAATCAGCCCCAGCATTTT. Its protein is CASNKGGNQPQHF.

This chain connects TRBV4-1 to TRBJ1-2, with TRBD1 matching over 8 bases. V was pared by 1 base and J by 1 base, with 8 bases of the junction left unmatched. Germline assignment: CDR1 MGHRA and CDR2 YSYEKL. The CDR3 runs to 17 residues. The CDR3 sequence: CASSQGLQGDLNYGYTF. The CDR3 nucleotides read TGCGCCAGCAGCCAAGGCTTACAGGGGGATCTTAACTATGGCTACACCTTC.

V usage is TRBV6-6 and J usage is TRBJ2-5, with TRBD1 identical over 10 bases. CDR1 is MNHNY and CDR2 is SVGAGI in the germline V gene (reference sequence). The junction had 4 bases not matched to a gene; V was cut back by 5 bases and J by 1 base. The CDR3 sequence is 15 residues long. Here the CDR3 DNA reads TGTGCCAGCAGTGCCGGGACAGGGGTCCAAGAGACCCAGTACTTC. Its translation: CASSAGTGVQETQYF.

This clonotype showed up just a few times. The chain has TRBV4-1 and TRBJ1-2; D call uncertain. The germline CDR1 and CDR2 sequences are MGHRA and YSYEKL. The germline V and J ends were trimmed by 2 bases and 3 bases, with 10 bases remaining between them. The CDR3 runs 14 residues. In DNA, the CDR3 is TGCGCCAGCAGCCAACCGGCAGCTTACTATGGCTACACCTTC. Protein product: CASSQPAAYYGYTF.

The chain uses TRBV20-1 and TRBJ1-5; D remains unclear. This CDR3 comprises 14 residues. Germline V gives CDR1 DFQATT, CDR2 SNEGSKA (reference sequence). Trimming pared 0 bases from V and 7 bases from J, leaving 13 bases between. The CDR3: CSARDRVPGQPQHF. The CDR3 DNA sequence: TGCAGTGCTAGAGATCGGGTGCCTGGGCAGCCCCAGCATTTT.

The rearrangement uses TRBV9 and TRBJ2-7; 7 bases are shared with TRBD2. The V segment lost 2 bases and the J segment 0 bases; nucleotides outside the gene matches: 11. The CDR3 contains 17 residues. Germline V gene data show CDR1 as SGDLS and CDR2 as YYNGEE. The CDR3 DNA sequence: TGTGCCAGCAGCGTCGATCCCGACTCTAGCGGCTCCTACGAGCAGTACTTC. Amino acids: CASSVDPDSSGSYEQYF.

This chain uses TRBV2 with TRBJ2-1; either TRBD1 or TRBD2 may fit D (5 bases each). Deletions cut 9 bases from V and 2 bases from J, with 8 bases between. Germline loops: CDR1 SNHLY, CDR2 FYNNEI. The CDR3 loop spans 12 amino acids. The CDR3: CASSGPYNEQFF. For the CDR3, the DNA is TGTGCCAGTTCGGGACCCTACAATGAGCAGTTCTTC.

In its sample, this clonotype ranks as medium-sized. The rearrangement uses TRBV11-2 and TRBJ2-3, with D maybe TRBD1 (5 bases). Deletions cut 1 base from V and 2 bases from J, with 10 bases between. From germline, CDR1 is SGHAT and CDR2 FQNNGV. The CDR3 loop spans 15 amino acids. The CDR3 DNA sequence: TGTGCCAGCAGCTTAGGTCAGGGCAACACAGATACGCAGTATTTT. Translation: CASSLGQGNTDTQYF.

V gene TRBV12-3 or TRBV12-4 combines with J gene TRBJ2-7, with D possibly being TRBD2 (6 bases). The better agreement between TRBJ2-5 and the DNA end casts doubt on the J call. The CDR3 contains 14 residues. The CDR3 spells CASSPSGSGETQYF. In nucleotides, the CDR3 is TGTGCCAGCTCCCCTTCCGGGAGTGGAGAGACCCAGTACTTC.

V usage is TRBV27 and J usage is TRBJ2-1, with a weak D call TRBD1 (6 bases). Germline lookup yields CDR1 MNHEY and CDR2 SMNVEV (reference sequence). This CDR3 contains 19 residues. V was cut by 5 bases and J by 0 bases, with 23 bases left in between. CDR3 DNA: TGTGCCAGCAGTCTAACAGGGTTGGGACCAGGTAGCTCCTACAATGAGCAGTTCTTC. It codes for CASSLTGLGPGSSYNEQFF.

This clonotype was observed many times. The chain links TRBV7-7 to TRBJ2-2; TRBD1 might be the D (5 bases). Between the trimmed V and J ends, which lost 5 bases and 4 bases, there was a span of 14 bases. The V gene's germline CDR1 is SSHAT and CDR2 FNYEAQ (reference sequence). The CDR3 spans 15 residues. As DNA, the CDR3 is TGTGCCAGCAGCCCGGACAACGTTGGCACCGGGGAGCTGTTTTTT. It translates to CASSPDNVGTGELFF.

The J gene is TRBJ2-1, the V gene TRBV19; 11 positions match TRBD1. Germline lookup yields CDR1 LNHDA and CDR2 SQIVND (reference sequence). Unmatched junction bases numbered 7, after V lost 5 bases and J lost 7 bases. The CDR3 has 15 amino acids. This CDR3 reads CASSFRDRGWNEQFF. DNA of the CDR3: TGTGCCAGTAGTTTCCGGGACAGGGGGTGGAATGAGCAGTTCTTC.

The chain couples TRBV27 to TRBJ2-5; tentatively, D is TRBD1 (5 bases). This CDR3 region has 14 residues. The germline V and J ends were trimmed by 1 base and 5 bases, with 11 bases remaining between them. Germline V gives CDR1 MNHEY, CDR2 SMNVEV (reference sequence). CDR3 amino acids: CASSLYPGLETQYF. CDR3 in DNA: TGTGCCAGCAGTTTATATCCAGGGCTGGAGACCCAGTACTTC.

The genes are TRBV10-3 and TRBJ1-2; D remains ambiguous. Trimming shortened V by 10 bases and J by 4 bases, and 16 bases separated the two germline ends. Germline V gene sequence: CDR1 ENHRY, CDR2 SYGVKD. CDR3 length: 13 residues. The CDR3 DNA reads TGTGCCACTCGGGCGGATACTTTCTATGGCTACACCTTC. Translated: CATRADTFYGYTF.

This clonotype turned up a few times. The chain joins TRBV28 to TRBJ2-3; the D is unclear. CDR3 size: 16 residues. Trimming left V 2 bases short and J 6 bases short, with 18 bases between. Germline lookup yields CDR1 MDHEN and CDR2 SYDVKM. Here the CDR3 DNA reads TGTGCCAGCAGTTTACGGTCCGGGTCGGGCGTGGATACGCAGTATTTT. It specifies CASSLRSGSGVDTQYF.

This clonotype was seen only a few times. This chain uses TRBV6-5 with TRBJ2-6, with D maybe TRBD2 (5 bases). V lost 6 bases to trimming and J lost 4 bases, with 16 bases between them. This CDR3 region has 16 residues. The germline V gene encodes CDR1 MNHEY and CDR2 SVGAGI. CDR3 DNA sequence: TGTGCCAGCAGACGAGGGAGTGTGGCCGGGGCCAACGTCCTGACTTTC. It yields the protein CASRRGSVAGANVLTF.

V usage is TRBV5-1 and J usage is TRBJ2-6, with D possibly matching TRBD1 (5 bases). Between the trimmed V and J ends, which lost 0 bases and 1 base, there was a span of 8 bases. Per the germline V gene, CDR1 is SGHRS and CDR2 is YFSETQ. This CDR3 contains 16 residues. This CDR3 reads CASSLVGASGANVLTF. The CDR3 region has the DNA TGCGCCAGCAGCTTGGTAGGGGCGTCTGGGGCCAACGTCCTGACTTTC.

The V and J genes are TRBV20-1 and TRBJ2-5; 9 bases map to TRBD2. With V trimmed by 1 base and J by 3 bases, 3 bases remained unmatched. The CDR3 totals 14 residues. Germline CDR1 is DFQATT and CDR2 is SNEGSKA (reference sequence). The chain's CDR3 is CSARGASGEETQYF. CDR3 nucleotide sequence: TGCAGTGCTAGAGGTGCTAGCGGGGAAGAGACCCAGTACTTC.

In the case of this clonotype: Being one base from a much bigger clone, this may be a read error. CDR3 residues: CTSSERLGPETQYF. DNA of the CDR3: TGTACCAGCAGCGAGAGACTAGGGCCAGAGACCCAGTACTTC. This chain joins TRBV3-1 and TRBJ2-5; D perhaps matches TRBD2 (6 bases). Germline V lookup: CDR1 LGHDT, CDR2 YNNKEL (reference sequence). This CDR3 spans 14 amino acids.

The rearrangement joins TRBV10-3 to TRBJ2-7; a weak D match, TRBD1 (5 bases). Germline CDR1 and CDR2: ENHRY and SYGVKD. The CDR3 is made up of 13 amino acids. Trimming took 2 bases from V and 3 from J, leaving 8 bases between them. The CDR3 nucleotides are TGTGCCATCAGTGAGGGGGCCGACTACGAGCAGTACTTC. It encodes CAISEGADYEQYF.

The chain is built from TRBV20-1 and TRBJ2-2; 7 nucleotides agree with TRBD2. V gave up 3 bases and J gave up 2 bases; unmatched junction bases: 6. Looked up from germline, CDR1 is DFQATT and CDR2 is SNEGSKA (reference sequence). The CDR3 is made up of 15 amino acids. CDR3 DNA sequence: TGCAGTGCTAGTAGTGGGGGGGTAAACACCGGGGAGCTGTTTTTT. Amino acid sequence: CSASSGGVNTGELFF.

This clonotype was counted ten times or more. The chain joins TRBV12-3 or TRBV12-4 to TRBJ1-2; D is undetermined. V was cut by 3 bases and J by 6 bases, with 11 bases left in between. This CDR3 is built from 13 residues. The CDR3 DNA reads TGTGCCAGCAGTTTTCCCCCGTCCGATGGCTACACCTTC. Residues: CASSFPPSDGYTF.

This clonotype has more than one count but fewer than ten. The rearrangement joins TRBV24-1 to TRBJ2-1, with 9 bases lining up with TRBD2. This CDR3 spans 15 amino acids. V was pared by 4 bases and J by 4 bases, with 4 bases of the junction left unmatched. In germline, CDR1 is KGHDR, CDR2 SFDVKD. The CDR3, as DNA: TGTGCCACCAGTGAAGGCGGGGGGGCTTACAATGAGCAGTTCTTC. This translates into CATSEGGGAYNEQFF.

This clonotype was counted a single time. The gene calls are TRBV6-6 and TRBJ2-5; the match to TRBD1 covers 9 bases. The CDR3 runs to 13 residues. The germline V gene has CDR1 MNHNY and CDR2 SVGAGI (reference sequence). J lost 11 bases, V lost 6 bases, and 10 bases had no gene match. This CDR3 reads CASSSSGQGEQYF. The CDR3 DNA follows: TGTGCCAGCAGCTCGTCGGGACAGGGTGAGCAGTACTTC.

This chain connects TRBV29-1 to TRBJ1-2; the D is unclear. The V and J ends lost 7 bases and 0 bases respectively, with 12 bases between them. Germline CDR1 and CDR2: SQVTM and ANQGSEA. CDR3 length: 13 amino acids. CDR3 nucleotides: TGCAGCGCATACGCAGCCACTAACTATGGCTACACCTTC. The encoded protein is CSAYAATNYGYTF.

As for this clonotype: A much larger clone lies a single base off, so this may be a read error. V usage is TRBV12-3 or TRBV12-4 and J usage is TRBJ2-3; D call uncertain. This CDR3 region has 15 residues. V was shortened by 2 bases and J by 4 bases, with 13 bases between the two germline ends. CDR3 nucleotide sequence: TGTGCCAGCAGTTTAATCAGCCGGAGAGCAGATACGCAGTATTTT. The encoded protein is CASSLISRRADTQYF.